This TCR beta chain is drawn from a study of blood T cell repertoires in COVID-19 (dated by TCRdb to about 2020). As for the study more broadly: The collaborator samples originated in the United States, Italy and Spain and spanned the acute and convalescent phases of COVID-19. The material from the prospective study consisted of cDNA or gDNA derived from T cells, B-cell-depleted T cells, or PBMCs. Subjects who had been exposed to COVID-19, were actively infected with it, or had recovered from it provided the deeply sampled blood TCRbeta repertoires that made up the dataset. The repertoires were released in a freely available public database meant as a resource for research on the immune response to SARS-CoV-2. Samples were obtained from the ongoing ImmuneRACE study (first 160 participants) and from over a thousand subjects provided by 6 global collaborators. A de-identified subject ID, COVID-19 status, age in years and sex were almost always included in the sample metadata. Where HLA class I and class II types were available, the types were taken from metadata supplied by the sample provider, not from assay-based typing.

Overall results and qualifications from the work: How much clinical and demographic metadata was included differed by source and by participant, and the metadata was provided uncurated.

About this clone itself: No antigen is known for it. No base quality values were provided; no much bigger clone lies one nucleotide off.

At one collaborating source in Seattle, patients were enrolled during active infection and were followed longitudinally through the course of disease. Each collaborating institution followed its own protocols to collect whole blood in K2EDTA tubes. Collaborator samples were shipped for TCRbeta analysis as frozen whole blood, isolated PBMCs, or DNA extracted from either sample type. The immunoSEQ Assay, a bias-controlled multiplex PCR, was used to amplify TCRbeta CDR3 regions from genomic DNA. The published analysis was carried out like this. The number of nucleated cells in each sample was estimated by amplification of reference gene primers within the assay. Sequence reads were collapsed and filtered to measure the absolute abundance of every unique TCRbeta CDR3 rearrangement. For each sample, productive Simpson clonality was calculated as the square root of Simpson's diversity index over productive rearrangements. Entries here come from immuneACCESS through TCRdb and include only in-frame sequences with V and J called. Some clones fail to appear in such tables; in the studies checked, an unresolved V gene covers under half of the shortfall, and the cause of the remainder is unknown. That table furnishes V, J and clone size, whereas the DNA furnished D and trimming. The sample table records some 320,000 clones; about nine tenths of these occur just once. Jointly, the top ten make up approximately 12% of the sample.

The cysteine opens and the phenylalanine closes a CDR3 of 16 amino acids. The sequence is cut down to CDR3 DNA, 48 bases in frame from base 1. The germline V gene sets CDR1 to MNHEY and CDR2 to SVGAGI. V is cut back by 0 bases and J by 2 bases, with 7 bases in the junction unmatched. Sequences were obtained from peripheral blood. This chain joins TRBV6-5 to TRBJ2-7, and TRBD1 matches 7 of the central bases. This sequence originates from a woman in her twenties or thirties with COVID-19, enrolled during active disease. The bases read TGTGCCAGCAGTTACTCAGTGGGACAGCAAACCTACGAGCAGTACTTC. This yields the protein CASSYSVGQQTYEQYF.